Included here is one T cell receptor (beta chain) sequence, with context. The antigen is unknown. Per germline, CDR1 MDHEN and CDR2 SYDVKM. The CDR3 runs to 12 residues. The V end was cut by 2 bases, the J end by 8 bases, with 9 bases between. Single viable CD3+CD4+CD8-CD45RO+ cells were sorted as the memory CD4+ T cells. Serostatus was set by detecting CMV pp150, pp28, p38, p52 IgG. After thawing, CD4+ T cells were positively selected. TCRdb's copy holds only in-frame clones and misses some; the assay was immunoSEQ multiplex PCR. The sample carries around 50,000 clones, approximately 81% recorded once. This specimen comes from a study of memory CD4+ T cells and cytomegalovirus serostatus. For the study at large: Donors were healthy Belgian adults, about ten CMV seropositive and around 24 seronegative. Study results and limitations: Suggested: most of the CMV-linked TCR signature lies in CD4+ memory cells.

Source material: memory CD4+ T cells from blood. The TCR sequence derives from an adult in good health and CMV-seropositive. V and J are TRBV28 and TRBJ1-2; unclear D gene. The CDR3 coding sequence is TGTGCCAGCAGTTTAAGATTGCGGGGCTACACCTTC. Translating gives CASSLRLRGYTF.